Described below is a single TCR beta chain sequence and its context. This clonotype came up a few times. There is no known antigen for this receptor. Per-base qualities were not stored, and no clone one base away is much larger. Synovial fluid samples and blood samples obtained from the same ankylosing spondylitis patients were matched. This sample is drawn from a study of CD8 T cells in ankylosing spondylitis (dated by TCRdb to about 2017). As for the study more broadly: T cell receptor beta repertoires were profiled in healthy donors and ankylosing spondylitis patients so that disease-linked TCR variants could be found. In total, the full study cohort was made up of roughly 100 healthy donors and approximately 27 ankylosing spondylitis patients. Peripheral blood was sampled, and synovial fluid was also collected from ankylosing spondylitis patients. Study-wide conclusions, independent of this receptor: Significant enrichment of the disease-linked clones was reported in matched synovial fluid samples from ankylosing spondylitis patients. Some of the motif variants had been reported before in the synovial fluid and blood of reactive arthritis patients, a finding that suggests common disease-initiation mechanisms. The disease-linked clones showed a CD8+ phenotype and occurred at relatively low frequencies in peripheral blood. A TCR beta motif of seven or eight highly homologous amino acid variants appeared characteristic of blood from ankylosing spondylitis patients.

Relative to germline, V is missing 6 bases and J is missing 12 bases, with 9 bases of the junction outside any gene match. The CDR3 measures 13 amino acids from cysteine to phenylalanine. Of all the DNA, just the CDR3 is kept, 39 bases in frame from base 1. Per the germline V gene, SNHLY is the CDR1 and FYNNEI is the CDR2. The instrument given in TCRdb is Illumina HiSeq 2500. TCR beta libraries were prepared by quantitative 5'-RACE with molecular barcodes. The source study handled its data this way. A new computational method based on a probabilistic model of VDJ rearrangement was used to identify disease-linked TCR variants. TCRdb ran its own pipeline on the public reads, namely fastp trimming at Q25 and MiXCR clone calling, and kept in-frame beta chains. Every distinct CDR3 protein forms one entry, paired with its most common genes and DNA. Clone size and V and J calls follow TCRdb, not the original study. For this sample there are 150,000 to 200,000 distinct CDR3 sequences; roughly 34% appear just once. The ten largest clones capture about 6.3% of the sample.

The source of this sequence is a male donor with ankylosing spondylitis. The chain couples TRBV2 to TRBJ2-1; 9 of the junction bases match TRBD1. The sequenced material came from synovial fluid, either unsorted or a sorted T cell fraction (not recorded which). CDR3 reads: CASSTNRGLGQFF. The DNA sequence follows: TGTGCCAGCAGCACCAACAGGGGGCTCGGGCAGTTCTTC.